This T cell receptor (beta chain) was recorded in a study of blood T cell repertoires in COVID-19. Whole-study context: PBMCs, B-cell-depleted T cells, or T cells were the source of the cDNA or gDNA that made up the material.

The germline gives CDR1 SGHTA, CDR2 FQGNSA. V was pared by 0 bases and J by 0 bases, with 4 bases of the junction left unmatched. The CDR3 length is 17 residues. Sequencing used immunoSEQ multiplex PCR; TCRdb keeps in-frame clones, though not all of them. The sample lists some 200,000 clones, about 86% occurring once. The sequence was collected from a woman aged 45 to 65 with acute or convalescent COVID-19. Specimen: peripheral blood. This sequence joins TRBV7-2 and TRBJ2-2; TRBD2 agrees at 7 bases. CDR3 bases: TGTGCCAGCAGCTTAGCGCAGCTAGCGGCGAACACCGGGGAGCTGTTTTTT. This translates into CASSLAQLAANTGELFF. Full variable domain (rest looked up from reference TRBV7-2 and TRBJ2-2): GAGVSQSPSNKVTEKGKDVELRCDPISGHTALYWYRQSLGQGLEFLIYFQGNSAPDKSGLPSDRFSAERTGGSVSTLTIQRTQQEDSAVYLCASSLAQLAANTGELFFGEGSRLTVL.